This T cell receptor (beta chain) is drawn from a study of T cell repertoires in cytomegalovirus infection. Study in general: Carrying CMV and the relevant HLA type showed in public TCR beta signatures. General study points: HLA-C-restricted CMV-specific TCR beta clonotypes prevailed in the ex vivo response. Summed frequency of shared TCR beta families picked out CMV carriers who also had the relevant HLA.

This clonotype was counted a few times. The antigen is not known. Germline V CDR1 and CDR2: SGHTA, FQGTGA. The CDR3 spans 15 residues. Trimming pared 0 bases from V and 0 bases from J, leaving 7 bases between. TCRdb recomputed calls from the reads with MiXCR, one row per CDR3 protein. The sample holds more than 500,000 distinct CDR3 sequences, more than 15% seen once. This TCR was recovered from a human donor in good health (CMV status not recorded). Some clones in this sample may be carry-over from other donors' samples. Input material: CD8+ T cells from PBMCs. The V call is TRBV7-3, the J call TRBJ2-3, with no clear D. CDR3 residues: CASSLTPFSTDTQYF. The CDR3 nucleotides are TGTGCCAGCAGCTTAACTCCCTTTAGCACAGATACGCAGTATTTT.